The 21 T cell receptor beta chains below all came from one sample that was sequenced in a study of T cell clonality in common variable immunodeficiency. These receptors lack a known antigen. General observations from the study: Reportedly, TCR beta sequences from common variable immunodeficiency showed fewer deletions and N-nucleotide insertions.

Libraries were prepared by immunoSEQ multiplex PCR; TCRdb keeps only in-frame clonotypes and omits some of them. Singletons are absent from the sample, which has some 17,000 clones. Sequencing was performed on peripheral blood mononuclear cells. Receptors originate from a human donor with common variable immunodeficiency.

This clone was picked up many times. The DNA ends 3 residues before the CDR3 does, and the rest of the CDR3 is filled in from the germline J gene. This rearrangement joins TRBV7-8 to TRBJ2-3; 8 bases fit TRBD2. The length of the CDR3 is 17 residues. CDR1 is SGHVS, CDR2 FQNEAQ, per germline. V lost 5 bases to trimming and J lost 1 base; unmatched junction nucleotides: 11. CDR3 DNA (partial): TGTGCCAGCAGCATAAGGGCGGGGGGACGTGGCACAGATACG. Encoded protein: CASSIRAGGRGTDT. The full CDR3 is CASSIRAGGRGTDTQYF.

This clone was seen at least ten times. Read sequence stops 3 residues before the CDR3 end, and the germline J gene provides the missing end. The chain couples TRBV10-3 to TRBJ2-3, with 9 bases that match TRBD2. V lost 1 base and J lost 5; bases outside the gene matches: 4. The CDR3 sequence is 15 residues long. Germline lookup yields CDR1 ENHRY and CDR2 SYGVKD. The sequenced part of the CDR3 DNA is TGTGCCATCAGTGAGTTGCTAGCGGGGATAGATACG. This sequence encodes CAISELLAGIDT. The CDR3 as a whole reads CAISELLAGIDTQYF.

This clone was observed a few times. The read finishes 3 residues shy of the CDR3 end, and the germline J gene is used to complete it. The chain carries TRBV7-9 and TRBJ1-1; no firm D call. Germline V CDR1 and CDR2: SEHNR, FQNEAQ (reference sequence). V lost 1 base and J lost 1, with 10 bases in between. The CDR3 runs to 15 residues. CDR3 DNA (partial): TGTGCCAGCAGCTTAGATCCCCGCAGGAACACTGAA. As protein: CASSLDPRRNTE. The whole CDR3 protein is CASSLDPRRNTEAFF.

About this clone: Sequencing ends 3 residues short of the CDR3 end; the germline J gene provides the rest. The chain couples TRBV7-9 to TRBJ1-4; 9 nucleotides line up with TRBD1. Trimming took 3 bases from V and 5 from J; bases not matched to a gene: 1. Germline V gene data show CDR1 as SEHNR and CDR2 as FQNEAQ (reference sequence). CDR3 size: 14 residues. CDR3: CASSFGTGNEKLFF. The CDR3 DNA, read in part, is TGTGCCAGCAGCTTCGGGACAGGGAATGAAAAA.

This clone was recorded at least ten times. The read ends 3 residues before the CDR3 terminus; that terminus is restored from the germline J gene. V is TRBV4-2 and J is TRBJ1-2; 9 nucleotides align to TRBD1. This CDR3 comprises 17 residues. The germline V gene has CDR1 LGHNA and CDR2 YNFKEQ. V shed 4 bases and J 3 bases; nucleotides not matched to a gene: 12. The CDR3 loop reads CASSPTGQGRGDYGYTF. CDR3 DNA (partial): TGTGCCAGCAGCCCGACCGGACAGGGGAGAGGTGACTATGGC.

This clone was observed a few times. The CDR3 end lies 3 residues beyond the end of the read and is filled in from the germline J gene. The gene calls are TRBV19 and TRBJ2-2; D is perhaps TRBD2 (7 bases). Germline V CDR1 and CDR2: LNHDA, SQIVND (reference sequence). The CDR3 is 14 residues long. V was shortened by 10 bases and J by 0 bases, with 12 bases between the two germline ends. CDR3 DNA, as far as it was read: TGTGCCACCCGGGGGGCTCCGAACACCGGGGAG. It encodes CATRGAPNTGE. The full CDR3 sequence reads CATRGAPNTGELFF.

The table lists this clone with many counts. The sequence runs out 3 residues before the end of the CDR3; the remainder is reconstructed from the germline J gene. The chain couples TRBV14 to TRBJ2-1; 11 bases are a match to TRBD1. The CDR3 is made up of 16 amino acids. The germline V gene encodes CDR1 SGHDN and CDR2 FVKESK. Trimming removed 0 bases from V and 8 bases from J; junction bases left unmatched: 6. The covered CDR3 bases are TGTGCCAGCAGCCAAGATGGACAGGGGGCTCCCGATGAG. Amino acid sequence: CASSQDGQGAPDE. The CDR3 reads in full as CASSQDGQGAPDEQFF.

About this clone: Read coverage stops 3 residues before the CDR3 terminus; the germline J gene supplies the remainder. This chain connects TRBV6-1 to TRBJ1-1; D remains ambiguous. V was cut by 2 bases and J by 4 bases, with 11 bases left in between. Germline values: CDR1 MNHNS, CDR2 SASEGT. The CDR3 is 14 amino acids. The CDR3 sequence: CASSESGFGTEAFF. The sequenced part of the CDR3 DNA is TGTGCCAGCAGTGAATCGGGGTTTGGCACTGAA.

This clone occurred many times. The CDR3 end falls 3 residues outside the read, so it is completed with the germline J gene. The gene calls are TRBV5-1 and TRBJ2-3; TRBD2 matches 14 bases. Trimming cost V 5 bases and J 4 bases; bases outside gene matches: 6. CDR3 length: 16 amino acids. Germline assignment: CDR1 SGHRS and CDR2 YFSETQ. The part of the CDR3 DNA that was read is TGCGCCAGCAGTAGACTAGCGGGGGGGCAGTCAGATACG. Translation gives CASSRLAGGQSDT. The whole CDR3 protein is CASSRLAGGQSDTQYF.

Regarding this clone: The read finishes 3 residues shy of the CDR3 end, and the germline J gene is used to complete it. The chain is built from TRBV19 and TRBJ1-1, with D possibly matching TRBD1 (6 bases). V shed 9 bases and J shed 6 bases, with 26 bases lying between them. Germline V lookup: CDR1 LNHDA, CDR2 SQIVND (reference sequence). The CDR3 totals 16 residues. CDR3 in amino acids: CASLPSGGRAHSEAFF. The covered CDR3 bases are TGTGCCAGCCTGCCCTCGGGGGGGCGGGCACACTCTGAA.

This clone has a handful of counts. The observed sequence ends 3 residues before the CDR3 terminus, with the missing tail filled in from the germline J gene. This rearrangement joins TRBV7-9 to TRBJ1-1; maybe TRBD1 (5 bases). V was pared by 6 bases and J by 2 bases, with 16 bases between. Germline V gene sequence: CDR1 SEHNR, CDR2 FQNEAQ (reference sequence). This CDR3 spans 15 amino acids. This CDR3 reads CASSTQGQLNTEAFF. The part of the CDR3 DNA that was read is TGTGCCAGCAGTACCCAAGGACAACTAAACACTGAA.

This clone was seen repeatedly, ten times or more. The CDR3 extends 3 residues past the end of the read, so its final part is completed from the germline J gene. The J gene is TRBJ1-1, the V gene TRBV6-1; tentatively, D is TRBD1 (5 bases). The V and J ends lost 4 bases and 4 bases respectively, with 10 bases between them. The CDR3 sequence is 13 residues long. The V gene's germline CDR1 is MNHNS and CDR2 SASEGT. The sequenced part of the CDR3 DNA is TGTGCCAGCAGTGGGCAGGGTGTCACTGAA. As protein: CASSGQGVTE. The complete CDR3 protein is CASSGQGVTEAFF.

At least ten counts were recorded for this clone. The read comes to an end 3 residues before the CDR3 does, leaving the germline J gene to fill in the end. The chain employs TRBV7-9 and TRBJ2-3; 9 bases line up with TRBD2. There are 14 residues in the CDR3. V lost 3 bases and J lost 5; bases outside the gene matches: 3. Germline values: CDR1 SEHNR, CDR2 FQNEAQ (reference sequence). CDR3 DNA, as far as it was read: TGTGCCAGCAGCTTTAGCGGGAGTCAAGATACG. This codes for CASSFSGSQDT. The whole CDR3 reads CASSFSGSQDTQYF.

A few counts support this clone. Sequencing ends 3 residues short of the CDR3 end; the germline J gene provides the rest. V and J are TRBV19 and TRBJ2-1; D is unresolved. The germline V and J ends were trimmed by 1 base and 2 bases, with 9 bases remaining between them. CDR1 and CDR2 (germline): LNHDA, SQIVND (reference sequence). The CDR3 contains 15 residues. This chain's CDR3 is CASSIARQAYNEQFF. Incomplete CDR3 DNA: TGTGCCAGTAGTATAGCCCGCCAGGCCTACAATGAG.

About this clone: The read gets to within 3 residues of the CDR3 end, and the germline J gene fills in the rest. This rearrangement joins TRBV18 to TRBJ2-2; the D gene is possibly TRBD2 (6 bases). Looked up from germline, CDR1 is KGHSH and CDR2 is LQKENI. V shed 2 bases and J shed 5 bases, with 12 bases lying between them. The CDR3 covers 15 residues. The covered CDR3 bases are TGTGCCAGCTCACCAGACCGGCGGGGAACCGGGGAG. Its translation: CASSPDRRGTGE. In full, the CDR3 is CASSPDRRGTGELFF.

This clone was recorded many times. Read coverage stops 3 residues before the CDR3 terminus; the germline J gene supplies the remainder. The genes are TRBV29-1 and TRBJ2-1; 9 nucleotides align to TRBD2. This CDR3 is built from 13 residues. Per the germline V gene, CDR1 is SQVTM and CDR2 is ANQGSEA. The J segment lost 8 bases and the V segment lost 2 bases, leaving 4 bases of the junction unmatched. The CDR3 sequence: CSVESGRSDEQFF. The DNA read from the CDR3 is TGCAGCGTTGAAAGCGGGAGGTCGGATGAG.

This clone came up many times. The CDR3 goes on 3 residues after the read ends, and that part is filled in from the germline J gene. The rearrangement links TRBV6-1 to TRBJ1-5; TRBD1 matches 7 bases. There are 15 residues in the CDR3. V shed 4 bases and J 4 bases; nucleotides not matched to a gene: 7. CDR1 and CDR2 (germline): MNHNS, SASEGT. CDR3 sequence: CASSATTGLNQPQHF. Incomplete CDR3 DNA: TGTGCCAGCAGTGCCACGACAGGGTTAAATCAGCCC.

This clone has more than one count but fewer than ten. CDR3 bases read: TGCGCCAGCAGCTTCTCCCGGGACAGTAGGGTCGGC. This codes for CASSFSRDSRVG. In full, the CDR3 reads CASSFSRDSRVGYTF. The chain couples TRBV5-1 to TRBJ1-2; 7 bases are a match to TRBD1. With the read ending 3 residues before the CDR3 end, the germline J gene is used to fill in that end. Looked up from germline, CDR1 is SGHRS and CDR2 is YFSETQ. The CDR3 has 15 amino acids.

This clone was observed many times. The read falls 3 residues short of the CDR3 end, and the missing part is taken from the germline J gene. The chain couples TRBV2 to TRBJ2-3, with 11 bases aligning to TRBD2. J was trimmed by 6 bases and V by 2 bases; bases with no gene match: 7. CDR1 is SNHLY, CDR2 FYNNEI, per germline. The CDR3 consists of 16 residues. CDR3 region: CASSERASGGRDTQYF. Partial CDR3 DNA: TGTGCCAGCAGTGAAAGGGCTAGCGGGGGGCGTGATACG.

This clone was recorded at least ten times. Read data end 3 residues before the CDR3 end; the end is taken from the germline J gene. The V gene is TRBV6-2 or TRBV6-3, the J gene TRBJ1-5, with D unresolved. Germline lookup yields CDR1 MNHEY and CDR2 SVGEGT. This CDR3 region has 12 residues. V lost 0 bases, J lost 7 bases, and 4 bases lay in between. The CDR3 loop is CASSYSTQPQHF. Incomplete CDR3 DNA: TGTGCCAGCAGTTACTCGACACAGCCC.

This clone was observed a handful of times. The read ends 3 residues early relative to the CDR3; the germline J gene fills the gap. The V and J genes are TRBV2 and TRBJ1-4, with a tentative D call TRBD1 (5 bases). CDR3 length equals 15 residues. Germline assignment: CDR1 SNHLY and CDR2 FYNNEI. The V end lost 0 bases, the J end lost 8 bases, and 13 bases lay between the germline ends. The CDR3 bases that were read are TGTGCCAGCAGTGAAGCGCTAGGGAGGGGCGAAAAA. Its translation: CASSEALGRGEK. The CDR3 as a whole reads CASSEALGRGEKLFF.